The present T cell receptor beta chain was sequenced within a study of shared clonotypes between healthy human individuals. Genomic DNA of each subset was evenly split across several immunoSEQ plates. The table came from immunoSEQ multiplex PCR; TCRdb's copy has only in-frame clones and leaves some out. The sample includes a few hundred thousand clones, approximately 96% of them seen just once. The sequence was obtained from a man aged 25-45 years in good health. Sequencing was performed on memory CD8+ T cells sorted from blood. The subset is: CD45RO+ cells pooled with CCR7-negative TemRA cells.

The CDR3 DNA reads TGTGCCAGCAGTTTAAGACAGGGTAACTATGGCTACACCTTC. It yields the protein CASSLRQGNYGYTF. The V gene is TRBV27, the J gene TRBJ1-2; 7 bases map to TRBD1. The CDR3 is made up of 14 amino acids. J was trimmed by 1 base and V by 2 bases; bases with no gene match: 1. CDR1 and CDR2 (germline): MNHEY, SMNVEV (reference sequence).